Detailed here is one TCR beta chain. Some clones are missing from TCRdb's copy, which holds only in-frame ones; the method was immunoSEQ multiplex PCR. Here the sample spans 210,000 or so clones, roughly 90% being singletons. These data originate in a study of blood T cell repertoires in COVID-19. As for the study in general: T cells, B-cell-depleted T cells, or PBMCs provided the cDNA or gDNA that served as material.

Germline CDR1 and CDR2: MNHEY and SMNVEV (reference sequence). Trimming stripped 5 bases from V and 4 bases from J, with 11 bases between. CDR3 size: 13 residues. V and J are TRBV27 and TRBJ1-1, with a weak D call TRBD1 (5 bases). Sequenced input: peripheral blood. The TCR was taken from a woman aged 55-75 years with acute or convalescent COVID-19. The CDR3 loop reads CASSPSGRTEAFF. The CDR3 DNA reads TGTGCCAGCAGTCCCTCAGGGCGCACTGAAGCTTTCTTT.